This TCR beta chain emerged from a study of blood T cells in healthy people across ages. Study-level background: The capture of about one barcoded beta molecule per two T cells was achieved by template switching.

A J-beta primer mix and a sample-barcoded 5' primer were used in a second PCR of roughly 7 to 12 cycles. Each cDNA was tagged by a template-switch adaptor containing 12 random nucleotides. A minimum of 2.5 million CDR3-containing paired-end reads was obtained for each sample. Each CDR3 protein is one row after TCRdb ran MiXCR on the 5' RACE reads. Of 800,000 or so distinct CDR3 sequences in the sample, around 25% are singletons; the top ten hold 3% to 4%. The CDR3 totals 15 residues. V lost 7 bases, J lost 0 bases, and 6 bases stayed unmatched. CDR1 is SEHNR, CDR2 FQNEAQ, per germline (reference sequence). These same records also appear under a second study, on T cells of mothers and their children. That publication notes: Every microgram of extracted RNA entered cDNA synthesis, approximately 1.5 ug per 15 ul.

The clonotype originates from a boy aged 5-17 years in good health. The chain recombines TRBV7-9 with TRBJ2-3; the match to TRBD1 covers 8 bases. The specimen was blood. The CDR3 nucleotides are TGTGCCAGCAATCCAGGGGGCGGGAGCACAGATACGCAGTATTTT. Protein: CASNPGGGSTDTQYF.